This T cell receptor beta chain was sequenced during a study of T cell responses to AZD1222 COVID-19 vaccine. Study-wide background: Second doses at about 4 or about 12 weeks were pooled. Study-wide findings and caveats: The repertoires were collected only after the peak T cell response. Clonal diversity was possibly underestimated, and white British individuals and females predominated among donors.

As for this clone: The target antigen is unknown.

This CDR3 has 16 amino acids. From germline, CDR1 is SGHTA and CDR2 FQGNSA. V shed 5 bases, J shed 6 bases, and the junction held 9 bases outside the gene matches. Using immunoSEQ multiplex PCR, the repertoire was profiled, and TCRdb retains in-frame clones only, with some absent. The sample lists 200,000 or so clones; around 92% were seen once. This clonotype originated in an adult in good health. The J gene is TRBJ2-7, the V gene TRBV7-2; 14 bases fit TRBD2. The sequenced sample was peripheral blood, obtained on day 0 of AZD1222 vaccination. The DNA for the CDR3 is TGTGCCAGCAGCGGTAGACTAGCGGGAGGGTCTGCCGAGCAGTACTTC. Amino acid sequence: CASSGRLAGGSAEQYF.